Included here is one T cell receptor (beta chain) sequence, with context. TEMRA cells were FACS-enriched, unlike CD8+ and CD4+ T cells, which were negatively isolated. The data stem from a study of CD8 T cells in Susac syndrome. Germline V gene lookup returns CDR1 LGHDT and CDR2 YNNKEL (reference sequence). CDR3 length: 16 residues. V lost 1 base to trimming and J lost 8 bases; unmatched junction nucleotides: 11. Random hexamers were used to reverse transcribe the RNA input (roughly 0.5 to 1 ug). A single record per CDR3 protein comes from TCRdb applying MiXCR to the immunoSEQ multiplex PCR reads. The sample lists over 100,000 distinct CDR3 sequences; 96% were seen once.

The clonotype comes from a human donor with Susac syndrome. Specimen: CD4+ T cells from PBMCs. The rearrangement uses TRBV3-1 and TRBJ2-3; the match to TRBD2 covers 8 bases. CDR3 nucleotide sequence: TGTGCCAGCAGCCAAGGAGGTAGCGGGATCGTCAGTACGCAGTATTTT. Protein sequence: CASSQGGSGIVSTQYF.